This TCR beta chain came from a study of T-cell memory formation after mild COVID-19. Study-wide findings and caveats: Clones shrinking from day 15 to 85 showed even CD4/CD8 mixes; later expanders tilted CD4+.

Each CDR3 protein is one row after TCRdb ran MiXCR on the 5' RACE reads. Counted here are some 120,000 distinct CDR3 sequences, about 15% occurring once; the ten biggest clones make up approximately 4.7%. Germline V gene sequence: CDR1 LGHNA, CDR2 YNFKEQ. The V end was cut by 3 bases, the J end by 0 bases, with 15 bases between. The CDR3 sequence is 16 residues long. A remark on this clonotype: The antigen remains unidentified.

The sample consisted of PBMCs or a T cell subset sorted from them (not recorded which). V gene TRBV4-2 combines with J gene TRBJ2-7; D call uncertain. The TCR sequence derives from a man younger than 35 who had mild COVID-19 (a few samples of this study predate the infection). Cell type and time point are not known. CDR3 in amino acids: CASSHTSHGSSYEQYF. Written as DNA, the CDR3 is TGTGCCAGCAGCCATACTTCTCACGGCAGCTCCTACGAGCAGTACTTC.